This entry describes one T cell receptor (beta chain). This record comes from a study of blood T cell repertoires in COVID-19. The CDR3 covers 13 residues. Trimming cost V 3 bases and J 4 bases, with 10 bases left between them. Per the germline V gene, CDR1 is SGHRS and CDR2 is YFSETQ. In the authors' workflow: The authors estimated nucleated cell counts from reference gene primer amplification. TCRdb keeps only in-frame clones here, not all; method: immunoSEQ multiplex PCR. The V and J calls and clone size are taken from that table; D and trimming were inferred from the DNA. Seen here are about 200,000 clones, roughly 80% observed once, and the top ten hold approximately 7.2%.

The sequencing input was peripheral blood. The chain joins TRBV5-1 to TRBJ1-2, with D unresolved. The TCR sequence derives from a woman in her seventies with acute or convalescent COVID-19. Here the CDR3 DNA reads TGCGCCAGCAGCTCGGACGGAGGCTATGGCTACACCTTC. Its protein is CASSSDGGYGYTF.